The sequence of this T cell receptor (beta chain) was determined in a study of graft-versus-host responses after intestinal transplantation. Study as a whole: Every recipient underwent anti-thymocyte globulin induction, then tacrolimus and steroids for approximately three years. Study conclusions and caveats: GvH clones surfaced in recipient marrow, some emerging earlier in ileum or blood.

Each mixed lymphocyte reaction held around 200,000 CFSE-labeled responders and around 200,000 irradiated violet-dye-labeled stimulators. Profiled with immunoSEQ multiplex PCR; TCRdb holds only in-frame clones, not every one. The sample has 20,000 to 30,000 clones, 40% seen once. This clone was seen more than once but under ten times. The sequence derives from a human patient who received an intestinal transplant. The sequences come from alloreactive CD4+ T cells from a mixed lymphocyte reaction culture, collected before intestinal transplant. Subset indicated: CFSE-low proliferating T cells sorted from roughly six-day pre-transplant mixed lymphocyte reaction (GvH or HvG direction).

CDR3 sequence: CASSQTGRGRTETQYF. The CDR3 DNA is TGTGCCAGCAGCCAAACGGGCAGGGGTCGTACTGAGACCCAGTACTTC. The rearrangement uses TRBV4-2 and TRBJ2-5, with a tentative D call TRBD1 (6 bases). Germline V gene sequence: CDR1 LGHNA, CDR2 YNFKEQ. There are 16 residues in the CDR3. V lost 2 bases and J lost 5, with 18 bases in between.